This section outlines one T cell receptor (beta chain) sequence together with its context. Its antigen remains unknown. The entry originates in a study of graft-versus-host responses after intestinal transplantation. The wider study: Anti-thymocyte globulin induction, then tacrolimus and steroids for about three years, went to all recipients. Study-level findings and limits: Maximum circulating GvH clone levels tracked with early post-transplant HvG decreases. GvH clones appeared in recipient marrow, some first in ileum or blood. Across patients carrying graft-donor T cell macrochimerism, allografts held high graft-versus-host to host-versus-graft clonal ratios.

Intraepithelial plus lamina propria lymphocytes were released by processing graft tissue. The germline V gene has CDR1 SGHAT and CDR2 FQNNGV. The CDR3 covers 13 residues. The V end was cut by 0 bases, the J end by 3 bases, with 6 bases between. Using immunoSEQ multiplex PCR, the repertoire was profiled, and TCRdb retains in-frame clones only, with some absent. The profile shows roughly 16,000 clones, around 63% of them singletons. The sequence was collected from a human patient who received an intestinal transplant, so some T cells may come from the graft donor. This chain links TRBV11-2 with TRBJ2-7; possibly TRBD1 for D (5 bases). The specimen was ileum tissue, collected 524 days after transplant. The CDR3 nucleotides are TGTGCCAGCAGCTTAGAAACAGGCTACGAGCAGTACTTC. This sequence encodes CASSLETGYEQYF. The full variable domain, with the rest looked up from reference TRBV11-2 and TRBJ2-7, is EAGVAQSPRYKIIEKRQSVAFWCNPISGHATLYWYQQILGQGPKLLIQFQNNGVVDDSQLPKDRFSAERLKGVDSTLKIQPAKLEDSAVYLCASSLETGYEQYFGPGTRLTVT.